Only a few counts were recorded for the clone carrying this TCR beta chain. V was trimmed by 4 bases and J by 5 bases, leaving 8 bases between them. The germline gives CDR1 SNHLY, CDR2 FYNNEI. The CDR3 length is 12 residues. The entry originates in a study of blood T cell repertoires in COVID-19. As for the study in general: From the United States, Italy and Spain came samples of acute and convalescent COVID-19.

Under the authors' procedure: Cell counts per sample came from amplifying reference gene primers. Only in-frame clones appear in the TCRdb table, and some are missing; sequencing was by immunoSEQ multiplex PCR. The V and J calls and clone size were taken over from that table, and D and trimming were inferred from the DNA. This table holds fewer than 250,000 clones, 83% found once. Source material: peripheral blood. The clonotype comes from a woman between 45 and 65 years old with acute or convalescent COVID-19. The V call is TRBV2, the J call TRBJ2-5, with unresolved D. CDR3 nucleotide sequence: TGTGCCAGCAGTGTAGTATCGGAGACCCAGTACTTC. It specifies CASSVVSETQYF.